A single TCR beta chain is shown here with its context. No antigen is known for it. Data came from immunoSEQ multiplex PCR; TCRdb stores just in-frame clones and leaves some out. This table holds roughly 2.1 million clones, 90% to 95% found once. V dropped 5 bases and J dropped 8; count of bases not matched to a gene: 7. This CDR3 has 16 amino acids. Per the germline V gene, CDR1 is SGHVS and CDR2 is FNYEAQ. This sample is part of a study of shared clonotypes between healthy human individuals. Study-level results: Clonotypes shared by all four donors outscored non-shared clonotypes in generation probability. The naive CD4 repertoires of a handful of donors were compared, and roughly 5% of clonotypes were shared.

CD45RO-negative, CCR7-selected cells formed the naive CD8 fraction, which excluded terminally differentiated effector memory CD45RA+ cells. This receptor was taken from a man aged 18 to 29 in good health. Some clones in this sample may be carry-over from other donors' samples. The specimen sequenced was naive CD8+ T cells from PBMCs. The genes are TRBV7-6 and TRBJ2-1; TRBD2 matches at 15 bases. This chain's CDR3 is CASSHGLAGGPHEQFF. The DNA for the CDR3 is TGTGCCAGCAGCCACGGACTAGCGGGAGGGCCCCATGAGCAGTTCTTC.